These 31 T cell receptor beta chains originate from one sample sequenced in a study of CD4 T cells in relation to SARS-CoV-2 and coronaviruses. Profiled with immunoSEQ multiplex PCR; TCRdb holds only in-frame clones, not every one. The data hold tens of thousands of clones, with approximately 83% observed a single time. Material: memory CD4+ T cells from PBMCs. The receptors were sampled from an adult with COVID-19.

The chain employs TRBV19 and TRBJ1-1; tentatively, D is TRBD1 (5 bases). The V gene's germline CDR1 is LNHDA and CDR2 SQIVND (reference sequence). CDR3 size: 14 residues. V gave up 3 bases and J gave up 4 bases, with 12 bases separating them. This chain's CDR3 is CASSMEGDVTEAFF. For the CDR3, the DNA is TGTGCCAGTAGTATGGAAGGGGATGTCACTGAAGCTTTCTTT.

The V call is TRBV28, the J call TRBJ1-2, with a weak D call TRBD1 (5 bases). Germline V gene sequence: CDR1 MDHEN, CDR2 SYDVKM. V lost 6 bases, J lost 4 bases, and 15 bases lay in between. This CDR3 region has 14 residues. Here the CDR3 DNA reads TGTGCCAGCAGCCCGAGACAGAGACCCTATGGCTACACCTTC. Protein: CASSPRQRPYGYTF.

This clone has just a few counts. The chain employs TRBV11-2 and TRBJ2-1, with 8 positions matching TRBD2. V lost 5 bases and J lost 0; bases outside the gene matches: 3. The CDR3 extends over 15 amino acids. In germline, CDR1 is SGHAT, CDR2 FQNNGV. The CDR3 sequence: CASSAGTSSYNEQFF. The CDR3 coding sequence is TGTGCCAGCAGCGCCGGGACTAGCTCCTACAATGAGCAGTTCTTC.

J is TRBJ2-2 and V is TRBV5-6, with a tentative D call TRBD2 (6 bases). The CDR3 extends over 16 amino acids. Germline CDR1 SGHDT, CDR2 YYEEEE. V lost 2 bases, J lost 4 bases, and 15 bases lay in between. This CDR3 reads CASSFGGSPGTGELFF. Written as DNA, the CDR3 is TGTGCCAGCAGCTTTGGGGGGAGCCCCGGCACCGGGGAGCTGTTTTTT.

V usage is TRBV9 and J usage is TRBJ2-7, with a tentative D call TRBD2 (6 bases). The ends were cut back, 0 bases at V and 6 bases at J, with 13 bases in the middle. Germline V CDR1 and CDR2: SGDLS, YYNGEE. The CDR3 consists of 14 residues. The CDR3 DNA reads as TGTGCCAGCAGCGTAGGGAGGGTAGGGCTCGAGCAGTACTTC. Its translation is CASSVGRVGLEQYF.

The CDR3 is CATSTTNEQFF. Written as DNA, the CDR3 is TGTGCCACCAGCACAACCAATGAGCAGTTCTTC. The chain links TRBV24-1 to TRBJ2-1; D not certain. Germline V gives CDR1 KGHDR, CDR2 SFDVKD. V dropped 7 bases and J dropped 6 bases, with 6 bases sitting between them. The CDR3 runs 11 residues.

This chain links TRBV28 with TRBJ1-2; D not certain. Germline values: CDR1 MDHEN, CDR2 SYDVKM. The CDR3 consists of 11 residues. CDR3 coding DNA: TGTGTCTCCACCGATAACTATGGCTACACCTTC. Translated, it gives CVSTDNYGYTF.

V is TRBV7-9 and J is TRBJ2-7; a weak D match, TRBD1 (8 bases). CDR3 length: 14 residues. The V gene's germline CDR1 is SEHNR and CDR2 FQNEAQ (reference sequence). Trimming took 5 bases from V and 5 from J, leaving 16 bases between them. The CDR3 loop reads CASSPWTGRDEQYF. As DNA, the CDR3 is TGTGCCAGCAGCCCCTGGACAGGGAGGGACGAGCAGTACTTC.

The chain employs TRBV10-3 and TRBJ2-5; 12 nucleotides match TRBD2. The CDR3 loop spans 16 amino acids. Germline loops: CDR1 ENHRY, CDR2 SYGVKD. V trimming: 2 bases; J trimming: 5 bases; junction bases outside the gene matches: 6. The CDR3 loop is CAISEPTSGSGETQYF. The CDR3 coding sequence is TGTGCCATCAGTGAGCCGACTAGCGGGAGCGGTGAGACCCAGTACTTC.

This rearrangement joins TRBV5-1 to TRBJ2-7; TRBD1 might be the D (6 bases). Trimming removed 0 bases at V and 5 bases at J, with 9 bases between. This CDR3 spans 13 amino acids. Germline loops: CDR1 SGHRS, CDR2 YFSETQ. CDR3 nucleotides: TGCGCCAGCAGCTTGGCCCAGGGGAACGAGCAGTACTTC. It encodes CASSLAQGNEQYF.

The chain is built from TRBV30 and TRBJ1-1; D uncertain. The ends were cut back, 0 bases at V and 2 bases at J, with 13 bases in the middle. This CDR3 region has 15 residues. Germline loops: CDR1 GTSNPN, CDR2 SVGIG (reference sequence). CDR3 sequence reads: CAWSVVRGLNTEAFF. CDR3 DNA sequence: TGTGCCTGGAGTGTGGTAAGAGGACTTAACACTGAAGCTTTCTTT. The whole variable domain, filled in from reference TRBV30 and TRBJ1-1, reads SQTIHQWPATLVQPVGSPLSLECTVEGTSNPNLYWYRQAAGRGLQLLFYSVGIGQISSEVPQNLSASRPQDRQFILSSKKLLLSDSGFYLCAWSVVRGLNTEAFFGQGTRLTVV.

The chain couples TRBV18 to TRBJ1-5; possibly TRBD1 for D (6 bases). Germline assignment: CDR1 KGHSH and CDR2 LQKENI. This CDR3 has 15 amino acids. Trimming cost V 3 bases and J 4 bases, with 13 bases left between them. The CDR3 DNA sequence: TGTGCCAGCTCACCGGGGACGCAGGGGAATCAGCCCCAGCATTTT. It specifies CASSPGTQGNQPQHF.

The rearrangement links TRBV6-5 to TRBJ2-5; D remains ambiguous. CDR1 and CDR2 from the germline V gene are MNHEY and SVGAGI. This CDR3 spans 14 amino acids. V was trimmed by 6 bases and J by 4 bases, leaving 15 bases between them. In nucleotides, the CDR3 is TGTGCCAGCAGACCGACACCCTTGGGAGAGACCCAGTACTTC. This sequence encodes CASRPTPLGETQYF.

This sequence joins TRBV6-5 and TRBJ2-1; 9 positions match TRBD1. The V gene end was trimmed by 4 bases and the J gene end by 6 bases; junction bases not matched to a gene: 4. Per the germline V gene, CDR1 is MNHEY and CDR2 is SVGAGI. The CDR3 has 14 residues. Here the CDR3 DNA reads TGTGCCAGCAGTTGGGGACAGGGACGCAATGAGCAGTTCTTC. Protein sequence: CASSWGQGRNEQFF.

This chain links TRBV27 with TRBJ1-3; D unresolved. CDR3 length: 13 amino acids. The ends were cut back, 5 bases at V and 1 base at J, with 6 bases in the middle. The germline CDR1 and CDR2 sequences are MNHEY and SMNVEV (reference sequence). The CDR3 region is CASSRVSGNTIYF. CDR3 in DNA: TGTGCCAGCAGTCGGGTGTCTGGAAACACCATATATTTT.

V and J are TRBV2 and TRBJ2-3; 9 positions match TRBD2. The CDR3 is 14 residues long. The ends lost 7 bases at V and 3 bases at J; junction bases unmatched: 5. Germline CDR1 is SNHLY and CDR2 is FYNNEI. The CDR3 DNA sequence: TGTGCCAGCAACCGACTAGCGGATACAGATACGCAGTATTTT. Its protein product is CASNRLADTDTQYF.

The genes are TRBV28 and TRBJ2-1; 12 bases line up with TRBD2. CDR1 MDHEN and CDR2 SYDVKM come from the germline V gene. The CDR3 sequence is 15 residues long. Trimming removed 8 bases from V and 6 bases from J; junction bases left unmatched: 8. The CDR3 spells CASSLLAGGFNEQFF. The CDR3, as DNA: TGTGCCAGCTCCCTTCTAGCGGGAGGGTTCAATGAGCAGTTCTTC.

The rearrangement links TRBV5-1 to TRBJ2-1; 13 nucleotides align to TRBD2. CDR1 is SGHRS and CDR2 is YFSETQ in the germline V gene. The CDR3 runs to 17 residues. V was clipped by 4 bases and J by 10 bases; unmatched bases: 14. CDR3 sequence: CASSPQLAGGVGKEQFF. CDR3 coding DNA: TGCGCCAGCAGCCCCCAACTAGCGGGAGGGGTTGGGAAGGAGCAGTTCTTC.

The CDR3 coding sequence is TGCGCCAGCAGCTTGGAGGGGACCGGGGCCAACGTCCTGACTTTC. This sequence encodes CASSLEGTGANVLTF. This chain joins TRBV5-1 and TRBJ2-6; D is tentatively TRBD1 or TRBD2 (5 bases each). The V and J ends lost 0 bases and 4 bases respectively, with 8 bases between them. The CDR3 consists of 15 residues. Germline CDR1 is SGHRS and CDR2 is YFSETQ.

The chain is built from TRBV23-1 and TRBJ2-7; possibly TRBD2 for D (5 bases). TRBV23-1 carries the ORF label, with uncertain function. Trimming took 5 bases from V and 2 from J, leaving 22 bases between them. This CDR3 region has 17 residues. The CDR3: CASSKNRTGNGPYEQYF. The CDR3, as DNA: TGCGCCAGCAGTAAAAACAGAACCGGGAACGGCCCCTACGAGCAGTACTTC.

The V call is TRBV18, the J call TRBJ2-7; D may be TRBD2 (6 bases). CDR1 and CDR2 (germline): KGHSH, LQKENI. The CDR3 runs 13 residues. Between the trimmed V and J ends, which lost 5 bases and 0 bases, there was a span of 8 bases. This chain's CDR3 is CASSAGTSYEQYF. The DNA for the CDR3 is TGTGCCAGCTCAGCGGGGACCTCCTACGAGCAGTACTTC.

The rearrangement joins TRBV7-9 to TRBJ1-3, with a possible D match to TRBD1 (6 bases). The CDR3 covers 14 residues. Looked up from germline, CDR1 is SEHNR and CDR2 is FQNEAQ (reference sequence). Trimming cost V 4 bases and J 1 base, with 8 bases left between them. CDR3 sequence reads: CASSSQGSGNTIYF. Here the CDR3 DNA reads TGTGCCAGCAGCTCCCAGGGGTCTGGAAACACCATATATTTT. The full variable domain, with the rest looked up from reference TRBV7-9 and TRBJ1-3, is DTGVSQNPRHKITKRGQNVTFRCDPISEHNRLYWYRQTLGQGPEFLTYFQNEAQLEKSRLLSDRFSAERPKGSFSTLEIQRTEQGDSAMYLCASSSQGSGNTIYFGEGSWLTVV.

The chain combines TRBV11-1 with TRBJ2-1; D possibly corresponds to TRBD2 (6 bases). Trimming removed 5 bases from V and 9 bases from J, with 17 bases in between. Germline V gives CDR1 SGHAT, CDR2 FQDESV (reference sequence). The CDR3 consists of 14 residues. The CDR3 sequence is CASSPRSLASEQFF. DNA for the CDR3: TGTGCCAGCAGCCCCCGGTCACTAGCCAGTGAGCAGTTCTTC. The whole variable domain, remainder taken from reference TRBV11-1 and TRBJ2-1, is EAEVAQSPRYKITEKSQAVAFWCDPISGHATLYWYRQILGQGPELLVQFQDESVVDDSQLPKDRFSAERLKGVDSTLKIQPAELGDSAMYLCASSPRSLASEQFFGPGTRLTVL.

In nucleotides, the CDR3 is TGTGCCAGCAGTGAAGCGCTCACAGGAGGGGAAAAACTGTTTTTT. Translation: CASSEALTGGEKLFF. The rearrangement joins TRBV2 to TRBJ1-4; the D gene is possibly TRBD1 (5 bases). CDR1 is SNHLY and CDR2 is FYNNEI in the germline V gene. There are 15 residues in the CDR3. V lost 0 bases and J 8 bases, leaving 13 bases between the germline ends.

J is TRBJ2-5 and V is TRBV24-1; TRBD2 matches 7 bases. This CDR3 spans 16 amino acids. In germline, CDR1 is KGHDR, CDR2 SFDVKD. Trimming removed 6 bases from V and 0 bases from J; junction bases left unmatched: 9. CDR3 bases: TGTGCCACCAGTCCTGGGGGGGGGAAGTACCAAGAGACCCAGTACTTC. This translates into CATSPGGGKYQETQYF.

The chain links TRBV7-8 to TRBJ1-2; 8 nucleotides agree with TRBD1. Looked up from germline, CDR1 is SGHVS and CDR2 is FQNEAQ. The CDR3 is 14 residues long. V was clipped by 5 bases and J by 5 bases; unmatched bases: 7. CDR3 loop: CASSGQGYAYGYTF. CDR3 sequence (DNA): TGTGCCAGCAGCGGACAGGGTTATGCTTATGGCTACACCTTC.

A note on this clone: Other DNA sequences in the same sample also yield this CDR3. The rearrangement links TRBV6-2 or TRBV6-3 to TRBJ1-5; D unclear. The CDR3 is 13 amino acids. CDR1 is MNHEY, CDR2 SVGEGT, per germline. V lost 0 bases to trimming and J lost 1 base, with 1 base between them. The CDR3 sequence is CASSYSSNQPQHF. CDR3 coding DNA: TGTGCCAGCAGTTACTCAAGCAATCAGCCCCAGCATTTT.

V usage is TRBV4-1 and J usage is TRBJ1-2; possible D gene TRBD1, 5 bases. The germline V and J ends were trimmed by 2 bases and 8 bases, with 9 bases remaining between them. This CDR3 comprises 12 residues. Germline V gene lookup returns CDR1 MGHRA and CDR2 YSYEKL. The CDR3 spells CASSQPGTGYTF. The CDR3 nucleotides are TGCGCCAGCAGCCAACCGGGGACGGGCTACACCTTC.

The CDR3 DNA sequence: TGTGCCAGTAGTCAGTCTAGGGGCAGGAATGAGCAGTTCTTC. Translation gives CASSQSRGRNEQFF. The chain recombines TRBV19 with TRBJ2-1; D is perhaps TRBD1 (5 bases). CDR1 and CDR2 from the germline V gene are LNHDA and SQIVND (reference sequence). The CDR3 has 14 amino acids. Trimming left V 5 bases short and J 7 bases short, with 15 bases between.

This chain connects TRBV6-5 to TRBJ2-7; 9 bases are a match to TRBD2. The trim removed 6 bases at V and 3 bases at J, leaving 6 bases unmatched. This CDR3 is 14 amino acids long. CDR1 and CDR2 (germline): MNHEY, SVGAGI. The CDR3 region has the DNA TGTGCCAGCAGAGGGGCGGGAGGGCGCTACGAGCAGTACTTC. Translation: CASRGAGGRYEQYF.

The chain employs TRBV7-2 and TRBJ2-3; TRBD2 matches at 15 bases. CDR1 SGHTA and CDR2 FQGNSA come from the germline V gene. V dropped 3 bases and J dropped 4; count of bases not matched to a gene: 8. The CDR3 length is 18 residues. This chain's CDR3 is CASSLFPGLAGGADTQYF. CDR3 coding DNA: TGTGCCAGCAGCTTGTTCCCGGGACTAGCGGGAGGTGCAGATACGCAGTATTTT.